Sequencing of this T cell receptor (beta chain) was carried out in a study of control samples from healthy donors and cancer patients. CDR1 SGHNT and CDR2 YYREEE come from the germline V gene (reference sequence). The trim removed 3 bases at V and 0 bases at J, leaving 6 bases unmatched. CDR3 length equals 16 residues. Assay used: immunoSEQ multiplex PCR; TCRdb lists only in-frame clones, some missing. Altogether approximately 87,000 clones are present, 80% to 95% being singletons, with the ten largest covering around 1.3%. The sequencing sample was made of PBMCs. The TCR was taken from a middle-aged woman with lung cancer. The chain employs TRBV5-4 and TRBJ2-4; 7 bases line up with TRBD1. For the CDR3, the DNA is TGTGCCAGCAGCTACGGGACAGATCCAGCCAAAAACATTCAGTACTTC. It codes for CASSYGTDPAKNIQYF.